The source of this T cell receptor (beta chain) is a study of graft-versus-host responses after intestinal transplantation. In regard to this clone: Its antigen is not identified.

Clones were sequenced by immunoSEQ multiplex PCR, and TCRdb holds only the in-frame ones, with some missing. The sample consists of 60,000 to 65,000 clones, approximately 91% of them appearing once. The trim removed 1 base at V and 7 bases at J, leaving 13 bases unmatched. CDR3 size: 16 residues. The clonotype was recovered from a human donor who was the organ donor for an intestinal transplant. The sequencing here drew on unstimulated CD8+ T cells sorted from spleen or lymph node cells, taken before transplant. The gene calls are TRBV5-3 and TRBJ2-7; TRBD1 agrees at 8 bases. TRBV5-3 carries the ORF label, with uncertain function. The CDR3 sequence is CARSLSGQVFVWEQYF. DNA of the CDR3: TGTGCCAGAAGCTTGTCGGGACAGGTGTTTGTCTGGGAGCAGTACTTC.